The 17 T cell receptor beta chains in this list originate from one sample, sequenced in a study of blood T cell repertoires in COVID-19. The method was immunoSEQ multiplex PCR; TCRdb's version includes in-frame clones alone and lacks a portion of them. Of 150,000 to 200,000 clones in the sample, about 89% were seen once. The material sequenced was peripheral blood. The receptors stem from a man aged 35 to 55 with active or convalescent COVID-19.

The CDR3 DNA sequence: TGTGCCAGCAGCGGGGCAGGGGCCGGAAACACCATATATTTT. This codes for CASSGAGAGNTIYF. This rearrangement joins TRBV9 to TRBJ1-3, with a weak D call TRBD1 (6 bases). CDR1 is SGDLS and CDR2 is YYNGEE in the germline V gene. V was cut by 3 bases and J by 4 bases, with 11 bases left in between. The CDR3 totals 14 residues.

This clone was counted a few times. V usage is TRBV3-1 (or the pseudogene TRBV3-2) and J usage is TRBJ1-2; D gene uncertain. The CDR3 is 14 amino acids. V dropped 1 base and J dropped 8 bases, with 14 bases sitting between them. Germline V gene sequence: CDR1 LGHDT, CDR2 YNNKEL (reference sequence). The CDR3 sequence: CASSQAEPLWGYTF. The CDR3, as DNA: TGTGCCAGCAGCCAAGCGGAGCCCCTGTGGGGCTACACCTTC.

The chain links TRBV19 to TRBJ1-5, with TRBD1 matching 9 bases. The CDR3 totals 18 residues. The V gene end was trimmed by 5 bases and the J gene end by 5 bases; junction bases not matched to a gene: 16. Germline CDR1 is LNHDA and CDR2 is SQIVND (reference sequence). The CDR3 region has the DNA TGTGCCAGTAGTTCGAAGGACAGGGGACGACTTTACGATCAGCCCCAGCATTTT. The encoded protein is CASSSKDRGRLYDQPQHF.

The chain employs TRBV28 and TRBJ2-3; TRBD2 matches 9 bases. From germline, CDR1 is MDHEN and CDR2 SYDVKM. The junction had 13 bases not matched to a gene; V was cut back by 5 bases and J by 4 bases. The CDR3 is 17 amino acids. The CDR3 loop reads CASSRYSGGLRADTQYF. The CDR3 DNA reads as TGTGCCAGCAGTCGCTATAGCGGGGGCCTCCGAGCAGATACGCAGTATTTT.

The chain joins TRBV24-1 to TRBJ2-1; D gene uncertain. Germline V lookup: CDR1 KGHDR, CDR2 SFDVKD. Between the trimmed V and J ends, which lost 4 bases and 6 bases, there was a span of 12 bases. The CDR3 is made up of 14 amino acids. The CDR3 loop reads CATSDAIVSNEQFF. CDR3 sequence (DNA): TGTGCCACCAGTGACGCCATAGTTAGCAATGAGCAGTTCTTC.

The chain joins TRBV27 to TRBJ1-2; 8 bases align to TRBD1. The CDR3 is 15 residues long. Looked up from germline, CDR1 is MNHEY and CDR2 is SMNVEV (reference sequence). Germline trimming cut 6 bases from V and 8 bases from J; bases unmatched to any gene: 14. The CDR3 here is CASSNSDRAGRGYTF. In nucleotides, the CDR3 is TGTGCCAGCAGCAATTCGGACAGGGCAGGGCGCGGCTACACCTTC.

J is TRBJ1-1 and V is TRBV13; D gene ambiguous. CDR3 size: 17 residues. V was pared by 2 bases and J by 1 base, with 17 bases between. Looked up from germline, CDR1 is PRHDT and CDR2 is FYEKMQ (reference sequence). CDR3 in amino acids: CASSLQEAGRGNTEAFF. For the CDR3, the DNA is TGTGCCAGCAGCTTACAGGAAGCGGGCAGAGGGAACACTGAAGCTTTCTTT.

This clone was picked up one time. The CDR3, as DNA: TGTGCCAGCAGCTGGACAGGGGGCGGCGGCTACACCTTC. Protein: CASSWTGGGGYTF. V and J are TRBV6-6 and TRBJ1-2, with TRBD1 matching over 11 bases. Germline V lookup: CDR1 MNHNY, CDR2 SVGAGI (reference sequence). After removal of 6 bases from V and 8 bases from J, the junction contained 5 bases not matched to a gene. There are 13 residues in the CDR3.

The chain combines TRBV6-5 with TRBJ1-6; D possibly corresponds to TRBD1 (6 bases). CDR1 and CDR2 (germline): MNHEY, SVGAGI. V dropped 3 bases and J dropped 8 bases, with 11 bases sitting between them. The CDR3 has 14 amino acids. The CDR3 sequence: CASSYGGVYSPLHF. In DNA form, the CDR3 reads TGTGCCAGCAGTTATGGGGGCGTTTATTCACCCCTCCACTTT.

The V call is TRBV28, the J call TRBJ1-1; D not certain. Germline V gives CDR1 MDHEN, CDR2 SYDVKM. Trimming took off 5 bases at V and 1 base at J, with 5 bases between the two ends. The CDR3 runs 12 residues. The CDR3 protein is CASSAGNTEAFF. As DNA, the CDR3 is TGTGCCAGCAGTGCGGGGAACACTGAAGCTTTCTTT.

In its sample, this clone was seen once. This chain uses TRBV6-5 with TRBJ1-6; D not resolved. Looked up from germline, CDR1 is MNHEY and CDR2 is SVGAGI. The V and J ends lost 4 bases and 7 bases respectively, with 11 bases between them. The length of the CDR3 is 14 residues. The CDR3 loop reads CASSSNGRNSPLHF. DNA of the CDR3: TGTGCCAGCAGTTCGAACGGTCGAAATTCACCCCTCCACTTT.

CDR3: CASSDLQGASYEQYF. CDR3 coding DNA: TGTGCCAGCAGTGACCTACAGGGGGCCTCCTACGAGCAGTACTTC. The chain carries TRBV2 and TRBJ2-7; 9 bases match TRBD1. This CDR3 region has 15 residues. Germline loops: CDR1 SNHLY, CDR2 FYNNEI. V lost 3 bases and J lost 0; bases outside the gene matches: 3.

The V gene is TRBV28, the J gene TRBJ2-6; D possibly corresponds to TRBD1 (6 bases). This CDR3 has 16 residues. Looked up from germline, CDR1 is MDHEN and CDR2 is SYDVKM. V was trimmed by 2 bases and J by 2 bases, leaving 10 bases between them. Here the CDR3 reads CASSLTGMAGANVLTF. DNA of the CDR3: TGTGCCAGCAGTTTAACAGGGATGGCTGGGGCCAACGTCCTGACTTTC.

The V call is TRBV10-2, the J call TRBJ1-3; TRBD1 aligns across 9 bases. Germline V lookup: CDR1 WSHSY, CDR2 SAAADI. V lost 6 bases to trimming and J lost 1 base; unmatched junction nucleotides: 7. This CDR3 region has 16 residues. Here the CDR3 reads CASSTGTGTSGNTIYF. DNA for the CDR3: TGCGCCAGCAGCACCGGGACAGGGACTTCTGGAAACACCATATATTTT.

The chain links TRBV27 to TRBJ2-7; 7 nucleotides align to TRBD1. This CDR3 spans 15 amino acids. Germline CDR1 and CDR2: MNHEY and SMNVEV (reference sequence). The ends lost 1 base at V and 4 bases at J; junction bases unmatched: 7. The CDR3 sequence is CASSLLPGQSYEQYF. DNA for the CDR3: TGTGCCAGCAGTTTATTGCCGGGACAGAGTTACGAGCAGTACTTC.

V and J are TRBV19 and TRBJ2-1, with 8 bases identical to TRBD1. With V trimmed by 5 bases and J by 7 bases, 16 bases remained unmatched. Germline V gene lookup returns CDR1 LNHDA and CDR2 SQIVND (reference sequence). The CDR3 runs to 17 residues. The CDR3 loop is CASSPGQGGMDMNEQFF. Here the CDR3 DNA reads TGTGCCAGTAGTCCAGGACAGGGTGGGATGGATATGAATGAGCAGTTCTTC.

Here the CDR3 DNA reads TGTGCCAGCAGTTTTCTGATAACGGGGGGACACAATGAGCAGTTCTTC. This translates into CASSFLITGGHNEQFF. This rearrangement joins TRBV28 to TRBJ2-1; 7 nucleotides line up with TRBD2. J lost 5 bases, V lost 3 bases, and 10 bases had no gene match. CDR1 and CDR2 from the germline V gene are MDHEN and SYDVKM. The CDR3 contains 16 residues. Complete variable domain (other parts from reference TRBV28 and TRBJ2-1): DVKVTQSSRYLVKRTGEKVFLECVQDMDHENMFWYRQDPGLGLRLIYFSYDVKMKEKGDIPEGYSVSREKKERFSLILESASTNQTSMYLCASSFLITGGHNEQFFGPGTRLTVL.